This TCR beta chain is from a study of blood T cell repertoires in COVID-19. Study overall: T cells, B-cell-depleted T cells, or PBMCs supplied cDNA or gDNA.

The assay was immunoSEQ multiplex PCR, and TCRdb's table has in-frame clones only and misses some. Among about 68,000 clones listed, 83% were seen once. V lost 0 bases to trimming and J lost 6 bases; unmatched junction nucleotides: 4. This CDR3 is built from 15 residues. Germline CDR1 and CDR2: LNHDA and SQIVND (reference sequence). V gene TRBV19 combines with J gene TRBJ2-5; 10 bases map to TRBD2. The specimen was peripheral blood. The receptor's source is an elderly man with acute or convalescent COVID-19. CDR3 bases: TGTGCCAGTAGTATAGAACCTAGCGGGAGCCAGACCCAGTACTTC. This sequence encodes CASSIEPSGSQTQYF.